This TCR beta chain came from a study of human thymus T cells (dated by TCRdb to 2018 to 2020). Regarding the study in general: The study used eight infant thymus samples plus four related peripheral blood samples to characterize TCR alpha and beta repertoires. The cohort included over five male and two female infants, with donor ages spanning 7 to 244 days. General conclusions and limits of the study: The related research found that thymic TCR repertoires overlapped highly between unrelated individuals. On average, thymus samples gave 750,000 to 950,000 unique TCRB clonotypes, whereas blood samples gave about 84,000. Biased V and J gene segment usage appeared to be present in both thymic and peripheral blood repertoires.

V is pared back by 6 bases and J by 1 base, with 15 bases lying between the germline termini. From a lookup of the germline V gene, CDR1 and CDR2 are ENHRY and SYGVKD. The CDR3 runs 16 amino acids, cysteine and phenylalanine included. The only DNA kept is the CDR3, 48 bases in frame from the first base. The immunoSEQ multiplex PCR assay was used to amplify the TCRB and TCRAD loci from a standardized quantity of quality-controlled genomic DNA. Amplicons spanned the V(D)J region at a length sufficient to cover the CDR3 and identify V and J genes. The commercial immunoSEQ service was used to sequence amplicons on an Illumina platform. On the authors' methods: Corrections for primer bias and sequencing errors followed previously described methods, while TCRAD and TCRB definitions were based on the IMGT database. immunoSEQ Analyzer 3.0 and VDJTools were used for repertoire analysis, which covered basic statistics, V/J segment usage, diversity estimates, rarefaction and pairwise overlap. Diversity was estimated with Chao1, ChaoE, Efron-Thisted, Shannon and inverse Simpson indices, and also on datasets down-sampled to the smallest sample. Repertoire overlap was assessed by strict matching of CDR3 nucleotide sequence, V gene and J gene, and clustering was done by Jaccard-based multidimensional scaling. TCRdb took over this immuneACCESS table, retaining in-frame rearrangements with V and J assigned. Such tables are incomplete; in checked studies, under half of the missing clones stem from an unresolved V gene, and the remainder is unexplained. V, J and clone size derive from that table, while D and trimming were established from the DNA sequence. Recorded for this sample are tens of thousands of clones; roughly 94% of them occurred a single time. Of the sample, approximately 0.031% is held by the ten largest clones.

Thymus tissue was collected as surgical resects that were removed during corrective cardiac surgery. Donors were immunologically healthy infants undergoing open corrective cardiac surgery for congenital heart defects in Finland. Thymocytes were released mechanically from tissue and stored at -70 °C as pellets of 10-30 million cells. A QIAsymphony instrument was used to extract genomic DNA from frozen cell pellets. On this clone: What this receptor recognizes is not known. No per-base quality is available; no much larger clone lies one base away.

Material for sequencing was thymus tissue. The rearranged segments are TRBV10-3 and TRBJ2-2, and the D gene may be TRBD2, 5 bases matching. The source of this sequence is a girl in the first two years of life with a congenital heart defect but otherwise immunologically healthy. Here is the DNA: TGTGCCATCAGCCTTGGACTGGGCGGGAACACCGGGGAGCTGTTTTTT. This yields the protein CAISLGLGGNTGELFF.